A selection of T cell receptor beta chains follows, all from one sample in a study of blood T cell repertoires in COVID-19. Assay used: immunoSEQ multiplex PCR; TCRdb lists only in-frame clones, some missing. This repertoire shows about 33,000 clones, about 91% found once; its top ten account for around 6.5%. Material: peripheral blood. The receptors were sampled from a human donor in a cohort sampled during active COVID-19. Both conserved end residues are part of each CDR3. A D gene is named only where the DNA matches it firmly. The listing skips clone size in some rows; elsewhere it reads once, few, many or a size class.

cdr3_length,d_call,v_call,clone_size,j_call,cdr3_aa,cdr3_nt
15,TRBD1,TRBV18,NA,TRBJ1-6,CASSPITGGDSPLHF,TGTGCCAGCTCCCCAATCACAGGGGGAGATTCACCCCTCCACTTT
14,NA,TRBV12-5,once,TRBJ1-1,CASAQGQLNTEAFF,TGTGCTAGTGCCCAGGGACAACTGAACACTGAAGCTTTCTTT
16,NA,TRBV9,NA,TRBJ2-7,CASSKGGYSTSYEQYF,TGTGCCAGCAGCAAAGGCGGGTATTCGACTTCCTACGAGCAGTACTTC
13,NA,TRBV11-3,few,TRBJ2-7,CASSWDRQDEQYF,TGTGCCAGCAGCTGGGACCGACAGGACGAGCAGTACTTC
14,NA,TRBV9,NA,TRBJ1-1,CASSAQQGVTEAFF,TGTGCCAGCAGCGCCCAACAGGGAGTGACTGAAGCTTTCTTT
17,TRBD1,TRBV6-7,NA,TRBJ1-1,CASSDTRDRVITSEAFF,TGTGCCAGCAGTGATACCCGGGACAGGGTAATTACTAGTGAAGCTTTCTTT
17,TRBD2,TRBV7-9,NA,TRBJ2-1,CASSLRYSGSVGNEQFF,TGTGCCAGCAGCTTAAGATATAGCGGGAGTGTCGGCAATGAGCAGTTCTTC
15,NA,TRBV28,NA,TRBJ1-3,CASSFLQYSGNTIYF,TGTGCCAGCAGTTTTTTGCAGTACTCTGGAAACACCATATATTTT
16,TRBD2,TRBV5-1,NA,TRBJ2-2,CASSLMGLAGAGELFF,TGCGCCAGCAGCTTGATGGGACTAGCGGGTGCCGGGGAGCTGTTTTTT
15,TRBD1,TRBV28,NA,TRBJ2-1,CASSRDRASYNEQFF,TGTGCCAGCAGTCGCGACAGGGCCTCCTACAATGAGCAGTTCTTC
13,NA,TRBV27,NA,TRBJ1-1,CAAGRHPNTEAFF,TGTGCCGCGGGTCGGCACCCGAACACTGAAGCTTTCTTT
15,NA,TRBV7-9,NA,TRBJ2-5,CASRYTEVPQETQYF,TGTGCCAGCAGATACACTGAGGTGCCTCAAGAGACCCAGTACTTC
16,NA,TRBV11-2,NA,TRBJ2-1,CASSLAIDSSYNEQFF,TGTGCCAGCAGCTTAGCGATCGACAGCTCCTACAATGAGCAGTTCTTC
16,TRBD2,TRBV11-3,NA,TRBJ2-5,CASSLGSAGDQETQYF,TGTGCCAGCAGCTTAGGATCGGCGGGAGACCAAGAGACCCAGTACTTC
18,TRBD1,TRBV7-9,once,TRBJ2-6,CAGIPRDRGLSGANVLTF,TGTGCCGGCATACCCCGGGACAGGGGACTCTCTGGGGCCAACGTCCTGACTTTC
14,NA,TRBV20-1,once,TRBJ2-1,CSASPDSPNNEQFF,TGCAGTGCTAGTCCCGACAGCCCGAACAATGAGCAGTTCTTC
12,NA,TRBV6-6,few,TRBJ1-5,CASSPGDQPQHF,TGTGCCAGCAGCCCCGGAGATCAGCCCCAGCATTTT
11,NA,TRBV5-1,NA,TRBJ2-7,CASRAGVEQYF,TGCGCCAGCAGGGCAGGGGTCGAGCAGTACTTC
13,NA,TRBV2,NA,TRBJ2-7,CASSEARGYEQYF,TGTGCCAGCAGTGAGGCCAGGGGCTACGAGCAGTACTTC
14,TRBD2,TRBV5-4,once,TRBJ2-5,CASSSGTSRETQYF,TGTGCCAGCAGCTCGGGGACTAGCAGGGAGACCCAGTACTTC
15,NA,TRBV4-1,NA,TRBJ2-7,CASSQELEQGYEQYF,TGCGCCAGCAGCCAAGAATTAGAACAGGGCTACGAGCAGTACTTC
14,TRBD1,TRBV28,NA,TRBJ2-5,CASSIQGAGETQYF,TGTGCCAGCAGCATACAGGGGGCAGGAGAGACCCAGTACTTC
14,TRBD1,TRBV19,NA,TRBJ2-2,CASSMYRGGGELFF,TGTGCCAGTAGTATGTACAGGGGCGGAGGGGAGCTGTTTTTT
14,TRBD2,TRBV7-7,NA,TRBJ2-3,CASSPGLASDTQYF,TGTGCTAGCAGTCCGGGACTAGCATCAGATACGCAGTATTTT
15,TRBD1,TRBV5-6,once,TRBJ1-4,CASSVYGTANEKLFF,TGTGCCAGCAGCGTGTACGGGACAGCTAATGAAAAACTGTTTTTT
15,NA,TRBV18,NA,TRBJ2-1,CASSPPGTGTNEQFF,TGTGCCAGCTCACCCCCGGGTACAGGGACGAATGAGCAGTTCTTC
14,NA,TRBV7-2,NA,TRBJ2-3,CASSWGGPTDTQYF,TGTGCCAGCAGCTGGGGGGGGCCCACAGATACGCAGTATTTT
14,NA,TRBV4-1,NA,TRBJ2-2,CASSHGENTGELFF,TGCGCCAGCAGCCACGGGGAGAACACCGGGGAGCTGTTTTTT
13,NA,TRBV10-2,NA,TRBJ2-2,CASGGATAGELFF,TGCGCCAGCGGGGGGGCTACAGCCGGGGAGCTGTTTTTT
17,NA,TRBV21-1,NA,TRBJ1-2,CASSKGDRGPFNYGYTF,TGTGCCAGCAGCAAAGGTGACAGGGGGCCCTTTAACTATGGCTACACCTTC
15,TRBD1,TRBV5-1,NA,TRBJ2-7,CASSFTGDGAYEQYF,TGCGCCAGCAGCTTTACAGGGGACGGGGCCTACGAGCAGTACTTC
15,NA,TRBV4-2,NA,TRBJ2-5,CASSQDRAGRETQYF,TGTGCCAGCAGCCAAGATCGGGCAGGGCGGGAGACCCAGTACTTC
13,NA,TRBV6-5,few,TRBJ2-1,CASSYRLFHEQFF,TGTGCCAGCAGTTATAGACTTTTCCATGAGCAGTTCTTC
17,TRBD1,TRBV2,NA,TRBJ1-5,CASRDREGGVSNQPQHF,TGTGCCAGCAGGGACAGGGAAGGGGGTGTCAGCAATCAGCCCCAGCATTTT
16,TRBD2,TRBV7-2,NA,TRBJ2-3,CASSLARGARADTQYF,TGTGCCAGCAGCTTAGCGCGGGGGGCGCGGGCAGATACGCAGTATTTT